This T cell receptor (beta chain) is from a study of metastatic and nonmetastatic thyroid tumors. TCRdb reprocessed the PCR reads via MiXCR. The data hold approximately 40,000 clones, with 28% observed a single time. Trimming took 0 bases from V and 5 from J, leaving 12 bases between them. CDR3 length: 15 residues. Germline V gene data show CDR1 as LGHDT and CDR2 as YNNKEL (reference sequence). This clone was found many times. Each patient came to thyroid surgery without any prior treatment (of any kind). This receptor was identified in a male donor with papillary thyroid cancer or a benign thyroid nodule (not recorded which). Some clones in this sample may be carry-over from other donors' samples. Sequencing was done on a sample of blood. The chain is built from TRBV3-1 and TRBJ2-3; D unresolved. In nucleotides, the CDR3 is TGTGCCAGCAGCCAAGAGGCCAGGCTCGGAGATACGCAGTATTTT. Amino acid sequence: CASSQEARLGDTQYF.